Detailed here is one TCR beta chain. Trimming pared 1 base from V and 3 bases from J, leaving 10 bases between. There are 14 residues in the CDR3. Looked up from germline, CDR1 is KGHSH and CDR2 is LQKENI. The data were taken from a study of control samples from healthy donors and cancer patients. The table came from immunoSEQ multiplex PCR; TCRdb's copy has only in-frame clones and leaves some out. The sample yields some 130,000 clones, 70% to 90% seen once. This receptor was taken from a man aged 40-49 years in good health. The gene calls are TRBV18 and TRBJ2-7; the D gene is possibly TRBD1 (6 bases). The sequenced material came from blood. CDR3 sequence (DNA): TGTGCCAGCTCACCACGGTTACAGGGCTACGAGCAGTACTTC. This encodes CASSPRLQGYEQYF.